This TCR beta chain stems from a study of blood T cell repertoires in COVID-19. Between the trimmed V and J ends, which lost 1 base and 0 bases, there was a span of 9 bases. The CDR3 runs 15 residues. Germline V CDR1 and CDR2: LGHNA, YSLEER. Profiled with immunoSEQ multiplex PCR; TCRdb holds only in-frame clones, not every one. The sample has some 300,000 clones, roughly 87% seen once. The genes are TRBV4-3 and TRBJ1-2; D ambiguous. The clonotype originates from a woman aged 25 to 39 who had recovered from COVID-19. Sequencing was done on a sample of PBMCs or T cells enriched from blood (not recorded which). Written as DNA, the CDR3 is TGCGCCAGCAGCCAAGTACAACCTGCTAACTATGGCTACACCTTC. As protein: CASSQVQPANYGYTF.